This T cell receptor beta chain was obtained from a study of blood T cell repertoires in COVID-19. Study in general: Both acute and convalescent COVID-19 samples were obtained from the United States, Italy and Spain.

Profiling relied on immunoSEQ multiplex PCR, and the TCRdb table lists in-frame clones only, not all of them. Here the sample spans 70,000 or so clones, around 87% being singletons. The CDR3 covers 18 residues. Between the trimmed V and J ends, which lost 3 bases and 6 bases, there was a span of 23 bases. The germline gives CDR1 WNHNN, CDR2 SYGVQD (reference sequence). This clone was picked up many times. The V and J genes are TRBV10-1 and TRBJ2-2; D might be TRBD2 (7 bases). This clonotype was obtained from a woman in her late teens or twenties with acute or convalescent COVID-19. Sequencing used peripheral blood. CDR3 nucleotides: TGCGCCAGCAGTGAATCCCGGACTGGGGGGGGCGCGCCCGGGGAGCTGTTTTTT. This encodes CASSESRTGGGAPGELFF.